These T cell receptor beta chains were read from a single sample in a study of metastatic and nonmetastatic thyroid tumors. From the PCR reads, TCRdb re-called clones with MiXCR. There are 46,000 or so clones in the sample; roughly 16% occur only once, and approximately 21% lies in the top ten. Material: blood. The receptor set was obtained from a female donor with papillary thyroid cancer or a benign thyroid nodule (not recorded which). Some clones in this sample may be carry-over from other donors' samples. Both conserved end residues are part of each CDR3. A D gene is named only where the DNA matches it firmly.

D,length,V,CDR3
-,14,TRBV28,CASSSNRAGETQYF
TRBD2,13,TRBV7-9,CASRGLADNEQFF
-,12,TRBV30,CAWEGFNYGYTF
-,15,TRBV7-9,CASSIGQRTNTEAFF
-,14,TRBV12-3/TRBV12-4,CASTLWFGGNVLTF
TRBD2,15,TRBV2,CASSGLAPATDTQYF
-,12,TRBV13,CASSLETGELFF
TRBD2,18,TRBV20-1,CSAYPGLAGVGSYNEQFF
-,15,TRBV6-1,CASSGPGQVNTLAFF
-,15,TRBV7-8,CASSLAIKTNYGYTF
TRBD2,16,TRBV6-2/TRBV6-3,CASSLGAGVGTGELFF
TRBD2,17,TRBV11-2,CASSLDMAGGWTGELFF
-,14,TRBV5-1,CASKYRENTGELFF
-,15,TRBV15,CATSGRDGTSQPQHF
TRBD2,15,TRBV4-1,CASSQDMSSGRAQYF
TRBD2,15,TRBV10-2,CASSAAGGGYNEQFF
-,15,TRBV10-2,CASSEGRLGTDTQYF
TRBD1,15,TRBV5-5,CASSRNRGGDTEAFF
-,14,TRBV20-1,CSARLLVGSYEQYF
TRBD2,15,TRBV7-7,CASSLSGRAYNEQFF
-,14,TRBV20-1,CSARNGARNTEAFF
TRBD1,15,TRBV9,CASSVVGQGSGELFF
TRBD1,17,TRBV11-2,CASSNRLGQGAWEKLFF
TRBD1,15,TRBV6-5,CASSYLPGGGSPLHF
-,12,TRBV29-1,CSVLESSYEQYF
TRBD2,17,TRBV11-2,CASSFNILPGLKNEQYF
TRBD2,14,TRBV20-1,CSGSAGDVAYEQYF
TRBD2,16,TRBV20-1,CSAREIRAGSTDTQYF
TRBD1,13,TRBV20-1,CSVPRQGRGEQYF
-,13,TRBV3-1,CASSPGAGNTIYF
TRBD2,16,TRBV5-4,CASTRVGLAGNYEQYF
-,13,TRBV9,CASGAGRNYGYTF
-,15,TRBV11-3,CASSQSSPEAYEQYF
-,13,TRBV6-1,CASRYREHQPQHF
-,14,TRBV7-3,CASSFGPITDTQYF
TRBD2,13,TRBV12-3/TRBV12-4,CASSLGGAGELFF
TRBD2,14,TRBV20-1,CSASPMSGRQEQFF
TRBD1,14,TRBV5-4,CASSLFRGQGRKYF
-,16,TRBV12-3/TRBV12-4,CASSPRGEATGNEQFF
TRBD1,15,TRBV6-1,CASTLGTGAAGELFF
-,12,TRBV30,CAWSWNNQPQHF
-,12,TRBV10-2,CASSDSGNTQYF
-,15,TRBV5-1,CASSLARENTGELFF
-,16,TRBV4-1,CASSQLSGQFTGELFF
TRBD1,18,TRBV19,CASSLGQGVGKAKNIQYF
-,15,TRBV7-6,CASSFQSSYNSPLHF
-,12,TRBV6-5,CASSYGGAEAFF
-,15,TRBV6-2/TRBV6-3,CASSYSNPTNTEAFF
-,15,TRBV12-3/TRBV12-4,CANSFAATNTWELVF
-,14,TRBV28,CASRPQGLHYEQYF
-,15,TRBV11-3,CASRIASEAKNIQYF
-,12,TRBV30,CAWIGHPGELFF